One and the same sample provided the 7 T cell receptor beta chains below, sequenced in a study of T cells in Graves' hyperthyroidism and ophthalmopathy. TCR beta CDR3 regions were amplified from RNA transcripts. Using the HTBI primer set, a first-round RT-PCR was run on the TCR CDR3. TCRdb redid the calling of the multiplex PCR reads with MiXCR, one entry per CDR3 protein. The sample lists a few hundred thousand distinct CDR3 sequences, roughly 25% occurring once. Sequencing was carried out using blood. These receptors were taken from a man aged 45-65 years with Graves' hyperthyroidism.

The chain recombines TRBV12-3 or TRBV12-4 with TRBJ2-1; 9 nucleotides agree with TRBD1. Trimming took 5 bases from V and 9 from J; bases not matched to a gene: 8. This CDR3 has 14 residues. CDR3 in amino acids: CASSHGQGLIEQFF. CDR3 DNA: TGTGCCAGCAGTCACGGACAGGGGTTGATTGAGCAGTTCTTC.

This clonotype was picked up a small number of times. The chain joins TRBV5-1 to TRBJ1-1; D might be TRBD1 (5 bases). This CDR3 has 14 amino acids. V shed 0 bases and J shed 5 bases, with 11 bases lying between them. Per germline, CDR1 SGHRS and CDR2 YFSETQ. CDR3 sequence reads: CASSLGGALTEAFF. CDR3 coding DNA: TGCGCCAGCAGCTTGGGTGGGGCACTAACTGAAGCTTTCTTT.

This clonotype was counted only a few times. The chain couples TRBV10-3 to TRBJ2-7; 10 bases match TRBD2. The CDR3 has 15 amino acids. V lost 3 bases and J lost 0; bases outside the gene matches: 2. Germline lookup yields CDR1 ENHRY and CDR2 SYGVKD. As DNA, the CDR3 is TGTGCCATCAGTGACGGGACTAGCGCCTCCTACGAGCAGTACTTC. Translation gives CAISDGTSASYEQYF.

Ten or more counts support this clonotype. The rearrangement joins TRBV2 to TRBJ2-7, with D uncertain. The CDR3 sequence is 13 residues long. The ends were cut back, 2 bases at V and 3 bases at J, with 8 bases in the middle. Germline CDR1 SNHLY, CDR2 FYNNEI. The CDR3 DNA reads TGTGCCAGCAGTGAAACGGGCAACTACGAGCAGTACTTC. Translation: CASSETGNYEQYF.

Only one count was recorded for this clonotype. The rearrangement links TRBV20-1 to TRBJ2-3, with TRBD2 matching 9 bases. J gave up 5 bases and V 6 bases, and 12 bases lay outside the gene matches. Germline lookup yields CDR1 DFQATT and CDR2 SNEGSKA (reference sequence). This CDR3 is 15 amino acids long. The CDR3 region is CSAFYSGSSKDTQYF. CDR3 nucleotide sequence: TGCAGTGCCTTCTATAGCGGGAGTTCGAAAGATACGCAGTATTTT.

Regarding this clonotype: Compared with germline, one end of the junction differs, possibly owing to a read error. This chain uses TRBV5-1 with TRBJ2-1, with 9 nucleotides matching TRBD1. This CDR3 has 16 residues. CDR1 and CDR2 from the germline V gene are SGHRS and YFSETQ. CDR3 bases: TGCTCCAGCAGCTTGGGGGGACAGGGTTTCTACAATGAGCAGTTCTTC. Translating it yields CSSSLGGQGFYNEQFF. Full variable domain (missing parts from reference TRBV5-1 and TRBJ2-1): KAGVTQTPRYLIKTRGQQVTLSCSPISGHRSVSWYQQTPGQGLQFLFEYFSETQRNKGNFPGRFSGRQFSNSRSEMNVSTLELGDSALYLCSSSLGGQGFYNEQFFGPGTRLTVL.

This clonotype has more than one count but fewer than ten. The chain uses TRBV6-5 and TRBJ1-5; no clear D gene. The CDR3 totals 15 residues. V was shortened by 0 bases and J by 3 bases, with 9 bases between the two germline ends. CDR1 and CDR2 from the germline V gene are MNHEY and SVGAGI. The CDR3 nucleotides read TGTGCCAGCAGTTACTCGTTGGGGAACAATCAGCCCCAGCATTTT. Its protein product is CASSYSLGNNQPQHF.